This T cell receptor beta chain is from a study of OX40 agonist ivuxolimab in advanced cancers. Looking at the study overall: Ivuxolimab, which targeted the costimulatory receptor OX40 (CD134), was an agonistic, fully human IgG2 monoclonal antibody. Intravenous ivuxolimab was administered to patients every 2 weeks at six dose levels: 0.01, 0.1, 0.3, 1.5, 3 and 10 mg/kg. Of the approximately 50 patients in dose escalation, about 20 had hepatocellular carcinoma, some 15 had melanoma, 9 had renal cell carcinoma and 9 had head and neck cancer. The dose-escalation cohort was approximately 83% male with a mean age of roughly 60 years, ranging from roughly 20 to 80. Prior anti-PD-1, anti-PD-L1 or anti-CTLA-4 therapy was permitted, and checkpoint inhibitors had been received by about two fifths of dose-escalation patients. Partial responses were achieved by three dose-escalation patients, of whom one had hepatocellular carcinoma and two had cutaneous melanoma. The point of sequencing TCRbeta in the periphery was to test whether ivuxolimab changed TCR sequence diversity and drove clonal T-cell expansion. The paper describes the monotherapy dose-escalation part (N of about 52 patients) of the phase I trial of ivuxolimab.

The trial excluded patients who had a history of autoimmune disease or were on systemic immunosuppression. Peripheral blood for TCR sequencing was collected from all dose cohorts at baseline, on cycle 4 day 1, and on cycle 7 day 1. The samples were drawn from a first-in-human, open-label, multicenter phase I dose-escalation trial of ivuxolimab. Adults with locally advanced or metastatic melanoma, renal cell, hepatocellular, or head and neck squamous cell carcinoma were enrolled in the trial. Before TCR sequencing, CD4+ T cells and CD8+ T cells from peripheral blood were sorted into separate populations. Overall results and qualifications from the work: After ivuxolimab, CD8+ T cells had more expanded clones than CD4+ T cells on average. In the 0.1-3.0 mg/kg groups, partial responders had among the lowest normalized peripheral clonal expansion, particularly in CD8+ T cells. At doses from 0.1 to 3.0 mg/kg, clonal expansion was seen in both CD4+ and CD8+ blood T cells between baseline and week 6. The antigen specificity of the peripheral T cells that underwent clonal expansion was not determined. Low levels of normalized T-cell clonal expansion were also seen in some nonresponding patients.

Genomic DNA was isolated from the sorted cells so that the TCRbeta CDR3 region could be sequenced. TCRbeta CDR3 regions were sequenced using the immunoSEQ Assay. What TCRdb holds here is the immuneACCESS table cut down to in-frame rearrangements. Part of the clones is not present; checked against another copy, under half of the missing clones reflect an unresolved V gene, and the others are unexplained. The sample table records 100,000 to 140,000 clones; approximately 90% of these occur just once. 1.2% of the sample belongs to the ten largest clones. CDR1 MNHNS and CDR2 SASEGT are derived from the germline V gene. V sheds 4 bases and J sheds 2 bases, leaving 9 bases between their ends. Measured from the cysteine to the phenylalanine, the CDR3 is 13 residues long. Only CDR3 DNA remains: 39 bases, in frame from the first base. This clone came up a few times. It lacks a known antigen. No much larger clone exists at a distance of one base, and base qualities are not known.

The sequence joins TRBV6-1 to TRBJ2-7; too little of a D gene remains to name it. Source: CD4+ or CD8+ T cells sorted from blood, taken in a trial of the OX40 agonist ivuxolimab. The sequence was obtained from an adult with an advanced solid tumor such as melanoma, head and neck, liver or kidney cancer. The CDR3 amino acid sequence is: CASSVTPAYEQYF. The DNA sequence is TGTGCCAGCAGTGTGACACCTGCCTACGAGCAGTACTTC.